The clone carrying this TCR beta chain came up many times. Its antigen is undetermined. Time point indicated: patch test 1, 2 weeks after DPC sensitization. This sample's treatment: therapeutic diphenylcyclopropenone sensitization with weekly scalp DPC. Whole blood that had not been fractionated was the source of extracted total RNA. Between the trimmed V and J ends, which lost 3 bases and 1 base, there was a span of 8 bases. CDR3 length: 14 residues. Germline CDR1 reads MDHEN; CDR2 reads SYDVKM. The sample belongs to a study of human T cells and chemical hapten exposure. The overall study: Slight differences in pooled library volume were the main source of varying TCR yields across samples. Findings and limits, study-wide: A positive correlation with patch test score was found for PT1 expanded TCR counts.

Via MiXCR, TCRdb re-called the RACE reads, giving one row per CDR3 protein. The sample has about 37,000 distinct CDR3 sequences, around 6.4% seen once. The receptor was derived from a woman aged 30 to 39 with alopecia areata. Some clones in this sample may be carry-over from other donors' samples. The starting material was whole blood, obtained in connection with sensitization to the hapten diphenylcyclopropenone (DPC). The J gene is TRBJ2-3, the V gene TRBV28, with a possible D match to TRBD2 (6 bases). CDR3 amino acids: CASSFVAGTDTQYF. The CDR3 DNA reads TGTGCCAGCAGTTTCGTAGCGGGCACAGATACGCAGTATTTT.